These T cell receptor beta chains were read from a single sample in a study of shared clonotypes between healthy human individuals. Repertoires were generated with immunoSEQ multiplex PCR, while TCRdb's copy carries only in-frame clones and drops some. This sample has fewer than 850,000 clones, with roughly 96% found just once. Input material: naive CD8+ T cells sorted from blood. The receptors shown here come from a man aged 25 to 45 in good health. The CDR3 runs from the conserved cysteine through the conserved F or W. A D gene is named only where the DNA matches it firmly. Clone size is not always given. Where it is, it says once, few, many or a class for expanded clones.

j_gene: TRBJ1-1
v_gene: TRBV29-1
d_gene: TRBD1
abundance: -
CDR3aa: CSVRTDRGNTEAFF
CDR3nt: TGCAGCGTACGGACGGACAGGGGGAACACTGAAGCTTTCTTT

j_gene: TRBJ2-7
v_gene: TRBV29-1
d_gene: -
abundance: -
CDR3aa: CSFPPGLVNYF
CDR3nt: TGCAGTTTCCCACCGGGCCTTGTAAATTACTTC

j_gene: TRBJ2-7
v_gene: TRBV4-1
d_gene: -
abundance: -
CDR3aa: CASSQQGLVSEQYF
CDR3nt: TGCGCCAGCAGCCAACAGGGTTTGGTCTCCGAGCAGTACTTC

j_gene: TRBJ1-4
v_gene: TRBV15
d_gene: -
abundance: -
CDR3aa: CATKPRGAGEKLFF
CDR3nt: TGTGCCACCAAACCCAGGGGCGCGGGTGAAAAACTGTTTTTT

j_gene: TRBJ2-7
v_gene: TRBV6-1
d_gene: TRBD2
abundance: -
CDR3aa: CASSLTSGSSYEQYF
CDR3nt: TGTGCCAGCAGTCTGACTAGCGGGAGCTCCTACGAGCAGTACTTC

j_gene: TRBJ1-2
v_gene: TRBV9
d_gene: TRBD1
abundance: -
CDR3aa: CASSTGTDYGYTF
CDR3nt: TGTGCCAGCAGCACAGGGACAGACTATGGCTACACCTTC

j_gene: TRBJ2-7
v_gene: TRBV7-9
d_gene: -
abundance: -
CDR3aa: CASSLGFGPSYEQYF
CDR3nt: TGTGCCAGCAGCTTGGGGTTCGGGCCTTCCTACGAGCAGTACTTC

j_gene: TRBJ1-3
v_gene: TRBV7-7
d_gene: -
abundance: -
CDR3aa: CARTQQASHSGNTIYF
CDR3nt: TGTGCTAGGACCCAACAGGCCAGTCACTCTGGAAACACCATATATTTT

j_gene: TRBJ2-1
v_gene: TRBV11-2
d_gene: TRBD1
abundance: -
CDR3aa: CASSSGGNEQFF
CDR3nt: TGTGCCAGCAGCTCAGGGGGCAATGAGCAGTTCTTC

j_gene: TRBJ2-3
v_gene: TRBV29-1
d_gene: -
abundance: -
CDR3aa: CSVELIRVAGGMNTDTQYF
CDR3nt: TGCAGCGTTGAGTTGATCCGGGTTGCCGGAGGGATGAACACAGATACGCAGTATTTT

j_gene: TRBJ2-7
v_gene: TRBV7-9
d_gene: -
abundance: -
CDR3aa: CASSLLAGNPYEQYF
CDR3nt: TGTGCCAGCAGCTTACTTGCAGGGAACCCCTACGAGCAGTACTTC

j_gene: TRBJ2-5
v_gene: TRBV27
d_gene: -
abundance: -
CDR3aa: CASSLNDRREETQYF
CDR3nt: TGTGCCAGCAGTTTAAACGACCGACGGGAGGAGACCCAGTACTTC

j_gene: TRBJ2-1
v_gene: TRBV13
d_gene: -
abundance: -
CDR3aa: CASSLGLTSNDEQFF
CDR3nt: TGTGCCAGCAGCTTAGGGTTAACTAGCAACGATGAGCAGTTCTTC

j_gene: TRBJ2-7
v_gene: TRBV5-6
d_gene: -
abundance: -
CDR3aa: CASSLKVVRTQAPYEQYF
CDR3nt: TGTGCCAGCAGCCTCAAAGTGGTCAGAACTCAAGCCCCCTACGAGCAGTACTTC

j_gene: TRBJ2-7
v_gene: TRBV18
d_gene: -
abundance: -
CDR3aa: CASSPPKGLVLEQYF
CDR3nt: TGTGCCAGCTCACCACCAAAAGGGCTCGTGCTCGAGCAGTACTTC

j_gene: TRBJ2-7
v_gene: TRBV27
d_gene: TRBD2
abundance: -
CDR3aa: CASSLFSGTRIYEQYF
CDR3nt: TGTGCCAGCAGTTTATTTAGCGGGACTAGGATCTACGAGCAGTACTTC

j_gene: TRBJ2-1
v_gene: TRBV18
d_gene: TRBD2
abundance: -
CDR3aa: CASSRYSGTHNEQFF
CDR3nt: TGTGCCAGCTCCCGATATAGCGGGACCCACAATGAGCAGTTCTTC

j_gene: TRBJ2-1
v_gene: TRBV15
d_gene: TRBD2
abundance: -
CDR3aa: CATRATGTSGHNEQFF
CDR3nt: TGTGCCACTAGGGCCACCGGGACTAGCGGTCACAATGAGCAGTTCTTC

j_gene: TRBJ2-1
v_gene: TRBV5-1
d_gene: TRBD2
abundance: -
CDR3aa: CASSLEFGGRNNEQFF
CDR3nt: TGCGCCAGCAGCTTGGAATTTGGCGGGAGGAACAATGAGCAGTTCTTC

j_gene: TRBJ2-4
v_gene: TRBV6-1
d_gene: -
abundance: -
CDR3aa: CATLDSHIQYF
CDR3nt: TGTGCCACCCTAGACAGTCACATTCAGTACTTC

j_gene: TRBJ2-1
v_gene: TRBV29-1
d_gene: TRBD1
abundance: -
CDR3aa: CSVEDVGQGDPGSYNEQFF
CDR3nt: TGCAGCGTTGAAGATGTGGGACAGGGGGACCCCGGCTCCTACAATGAGCAGTTCTTC

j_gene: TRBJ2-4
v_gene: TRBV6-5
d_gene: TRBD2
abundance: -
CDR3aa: CASSYGGVQNIQYF
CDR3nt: TGTGCCAGCAGTTATGGGGGGGTTCAAAACATTCAGTACTTC

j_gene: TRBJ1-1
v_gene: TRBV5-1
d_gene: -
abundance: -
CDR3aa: CASSLALGNTEAFF
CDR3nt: TGCGCCAGCAGCTTGGCCCTCGGGAACACTGAAGCTTTCTTT

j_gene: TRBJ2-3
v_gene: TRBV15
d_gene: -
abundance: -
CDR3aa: CATSPTLDTQYF
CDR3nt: TGTGCCACCAGCCCCACCCTGGATACGCAGTATTTT

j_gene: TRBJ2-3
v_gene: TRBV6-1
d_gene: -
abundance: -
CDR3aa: CASSDAGSTDTQYF
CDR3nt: TGTGCCAGCAGCGACGCAGGGAGCACAGATACGCAGTATTTT

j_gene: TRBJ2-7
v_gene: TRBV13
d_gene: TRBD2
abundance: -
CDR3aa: CASSLGTSGYYEQYF
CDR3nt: TGTGCCAGCAGCTTAGGTACTAGCGGGTACTACGAGCAGTACTTC

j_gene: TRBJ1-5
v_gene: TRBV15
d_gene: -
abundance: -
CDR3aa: CATSSGSIATNQPQHF
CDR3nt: TGTGCCACCAGCAGCGGCAGCATAGCAACGAATCAGCCCCAGCATTTT

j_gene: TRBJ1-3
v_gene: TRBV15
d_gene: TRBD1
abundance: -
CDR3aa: CATSRDPGQGSLGNTIYF
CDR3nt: TGTGCCACCAGCAGAGATCCCGGACAGGGCTCACTTGGAAACACCATATATTTT

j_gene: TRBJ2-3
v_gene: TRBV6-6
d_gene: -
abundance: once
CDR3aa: CASSYVSSTDTQYF
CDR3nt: TGTGCCAGCAGTTACGTGTCTAGCACAGATACGCAGTATTTT

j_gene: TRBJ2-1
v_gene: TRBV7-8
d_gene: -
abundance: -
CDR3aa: CASSLQTSYNEQFF
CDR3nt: TGTGCCAGCAGCTTACAAACCTCCTACAATGAGCAGTTCTTC

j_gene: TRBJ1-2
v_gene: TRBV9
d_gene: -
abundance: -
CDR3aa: CASSVGSPLYGYTF
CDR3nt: TGTGCCAGCAGCGTAGGGTCTCCTCTCTATGGCTACACCTTC

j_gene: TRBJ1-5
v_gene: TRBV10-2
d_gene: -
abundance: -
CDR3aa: CASSDSDSNQPQHF
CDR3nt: TGCGCCAGCAGTGATTCAGATAGCAATCAGCCCCAGCATTTT